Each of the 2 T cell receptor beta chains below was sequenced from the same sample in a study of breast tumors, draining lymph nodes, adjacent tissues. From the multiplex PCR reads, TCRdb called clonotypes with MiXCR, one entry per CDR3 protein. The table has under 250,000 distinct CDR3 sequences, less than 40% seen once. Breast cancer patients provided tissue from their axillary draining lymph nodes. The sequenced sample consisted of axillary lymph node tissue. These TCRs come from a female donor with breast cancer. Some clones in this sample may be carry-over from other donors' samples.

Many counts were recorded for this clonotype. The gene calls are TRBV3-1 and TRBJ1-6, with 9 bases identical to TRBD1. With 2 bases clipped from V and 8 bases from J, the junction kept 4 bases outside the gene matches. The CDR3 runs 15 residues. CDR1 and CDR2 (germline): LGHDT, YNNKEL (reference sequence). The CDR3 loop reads CASSQLRQGDSPLHF. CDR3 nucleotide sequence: TGTGCCAGCAGCCAATTGCGACAGGGGGATTCACCCCTCCACTTT.

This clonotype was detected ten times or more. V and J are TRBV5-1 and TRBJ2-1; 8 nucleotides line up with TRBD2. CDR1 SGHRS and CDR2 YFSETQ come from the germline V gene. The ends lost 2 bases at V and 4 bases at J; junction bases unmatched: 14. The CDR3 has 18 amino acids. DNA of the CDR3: TGCGCCAGCAGCTTTTCAGCTGGTGCCAGCGGGGGTTACAATGAGCAGTTCTTC. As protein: CASSFSAGASGGYNEQFF.